The source of this TCR beta chain is a study of blood T cell repertoires in COVID-19. Study background: Donors in the United States, Italy and Spain gave samples during acute or convalescent COVID-19. Sources were T cells, B-cell-depleted T cells, or PBMCs; the material itself was cDNA or gDNA.

Losses at the gene ends were 4 bases for V and 2 bases for J; bases not matched to a gene: 4. The CDR3 is 16 amino acids. CDR1 is SGHDN and CDR2 is FVKESK in the germline V gene. Measured with immunoSEQ multiplex PCR; TCRdb has only the in-frame clones, and not every one. The sample contains tens of thousands of clones, 81% of which appear only once. The Seattle patients joined while their infection was active and were tracked longitudinally afterward. This TCR was recovered from a man aged 65 to 79 with COVID-19, enrolled during active disease. The rearrangement joins TRBV14 to TRBJ1-3; 11 bases map to TRBD1. Sequenced material: peripheral blood. The CDR3: CASSPRTGGPGNTIYF. For the CDR3, the DNA is TGTGCCAGCAGCCCCCGGACAGGGGGCCCTGGAAACACCATATATTTT.